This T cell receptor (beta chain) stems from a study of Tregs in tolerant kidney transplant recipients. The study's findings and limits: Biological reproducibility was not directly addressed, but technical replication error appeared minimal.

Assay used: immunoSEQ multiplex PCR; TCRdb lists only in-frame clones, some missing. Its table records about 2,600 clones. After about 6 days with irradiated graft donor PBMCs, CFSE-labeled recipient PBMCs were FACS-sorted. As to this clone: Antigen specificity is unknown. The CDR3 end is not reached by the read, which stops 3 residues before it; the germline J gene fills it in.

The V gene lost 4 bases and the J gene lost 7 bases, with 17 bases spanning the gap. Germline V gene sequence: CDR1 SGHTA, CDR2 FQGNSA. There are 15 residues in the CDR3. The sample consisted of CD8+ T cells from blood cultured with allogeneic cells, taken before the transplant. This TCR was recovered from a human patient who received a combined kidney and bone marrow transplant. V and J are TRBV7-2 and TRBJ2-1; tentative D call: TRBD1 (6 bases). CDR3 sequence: CASSSPGAYANEQFF. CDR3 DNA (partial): TGTGCCAGCAGCTCACCAGGGGCCTACGCGAATGAG.